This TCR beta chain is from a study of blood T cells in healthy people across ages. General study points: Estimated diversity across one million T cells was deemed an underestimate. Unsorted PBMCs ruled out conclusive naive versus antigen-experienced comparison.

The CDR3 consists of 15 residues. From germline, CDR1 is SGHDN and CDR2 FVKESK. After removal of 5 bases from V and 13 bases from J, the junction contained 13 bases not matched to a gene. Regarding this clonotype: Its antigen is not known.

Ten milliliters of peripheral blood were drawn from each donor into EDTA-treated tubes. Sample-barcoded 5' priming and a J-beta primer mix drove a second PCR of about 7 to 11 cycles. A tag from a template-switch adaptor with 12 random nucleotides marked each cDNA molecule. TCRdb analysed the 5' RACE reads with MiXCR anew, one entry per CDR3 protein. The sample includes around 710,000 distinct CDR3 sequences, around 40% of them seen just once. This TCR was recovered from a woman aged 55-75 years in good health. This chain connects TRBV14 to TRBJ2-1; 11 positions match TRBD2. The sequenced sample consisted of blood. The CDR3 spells CASSAGLAERETQFF. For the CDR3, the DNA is TGTGCCAGCAGCGCGGGACTAGCGGAGAGAGAGACCCAGTTCTTC. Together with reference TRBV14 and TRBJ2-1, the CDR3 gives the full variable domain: EAGVTQFPSHSVIEKGQTVTLRCDPISGHDNLYWYRRVMGKEIKFLLHFVKESKQDESGMPNNRFLAERTGGTYSTLKVQPAELEDSGVYFCASSAGLAERETQFFGPGTRLTVL.